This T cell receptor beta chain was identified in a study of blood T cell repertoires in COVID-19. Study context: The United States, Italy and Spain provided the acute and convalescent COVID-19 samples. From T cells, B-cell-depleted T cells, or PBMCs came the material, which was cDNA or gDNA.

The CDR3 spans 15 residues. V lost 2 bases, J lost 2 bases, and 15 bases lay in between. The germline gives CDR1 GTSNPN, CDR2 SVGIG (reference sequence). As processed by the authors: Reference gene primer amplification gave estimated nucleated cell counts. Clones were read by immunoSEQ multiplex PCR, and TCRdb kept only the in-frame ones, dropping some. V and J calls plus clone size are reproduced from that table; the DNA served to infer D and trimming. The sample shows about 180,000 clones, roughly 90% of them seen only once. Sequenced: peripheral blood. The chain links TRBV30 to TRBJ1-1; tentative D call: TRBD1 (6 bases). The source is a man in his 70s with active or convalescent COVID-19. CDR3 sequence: CAWSKKSGANTEAFF. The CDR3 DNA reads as TGTGCCTGGAGTAAGAAGTCAGGGGCTAACACTGAAGCTTTCTTT.